A selection of T cell receptor beta chains follows, all from one sample in a study of OX40 agonist ivuxolimab in advanced cancers. Profiled with immunoSEQ multiplex PCR; TCRdb holds only in-frame clones, not every one. Among about 72,000 clones listed, around four fifths were seen once. Material: CD4+ or CD8+ T cells sorted from blood, obtained in a trial of the OX40 agonist ivuxolimab. The receptors here all came from an adult with an advanced solid tumor such as melanoma, head and neck, liver or kidney cancer. Both conserved end residues are part of each CDR3. The D gene is left open where the match is weak. Expanded clones are given a class, and other clones once, few, many or no size at all.

j_call,clone_size,d_call,v_call,cdr3_nt,cdr3_aa
TRBJ2-5,.,.,TRBV30,TGTGCCTGTTCTCTAGGCGAGACCCAGTACTTC,CACSLGETQYF
TRBJ1-4,.,.,TRBV10-3,TGTGCCATCAGTGAGTCGGGGAGCGGGGCTAATGAAAAACTGTTTTTT,CAISESGSGANEKLFF
TRBJ2-7,.,TRBD2,TRBV7-2,TGTGCCAGCAGCTTAGGCGCTAGCGGCACCTACGAGCAGTACTTC,CASSLGASGTYEQYF
TRBJ2-3,.,.,TRBV29-1,TGCAGCGTTGACGGTGGAAGCCCCACAGATACGCAGTATTTT,CSVDGGSPTDTQYF
TRBJ2-7,.,.,TRBV6-5,TGTGCCAGCAGGTCGTCATGGGGGCCCTACGAGCAGTACTTC,CASRSSWGPYEQYF
TRBJ1-1,.,TRBD1,TRBV6-5,TGTGCCAGCAGTTACGGGACAGGGGGTTGGGGCACTGAAGCTTTCTTT,CASSYGTGGWGTEAFF
TRBJ2-5,.,.,TRBV10-3,TGTGCCACTGGGACTTTTCAAGAGACCCAGTACTTC,CATGTFQETQYF
TRBJ2-7,.,.,TRBV6-5,TGTGCCAGCACTCAATTAGACGAGCAGTACTTC,CASTQLDEQYF
TRBJ2-5,.,.,TRBV19,TGTGCCAGTAGTCCCCTTGGTGCGGAGACCCAGTACTTC,CASSPLGAETQYF
TRBJ2-1,.,.,TRBV6-1,TGTGCCAGCAAGCAGACCTCCTACAATGAGCAGTTCTTC,CASKQTSYNEQFF
TRBJ2-7,.,.,TRBV23-1,TGCGCCAGCAGTCACCCCCGGGCTGGGGGCACCTACGAGCAGTACTTC,CASSHPRAGGTYEQYF
TRBJ1-3,.,TRBD1,TRBV5-6,TGTGCCAGCAGTCTCAAGGACAGGCACGGAAACACCATATATTTT,CASSLKDRHGNTIYF
TRBJ2-1,.,.,TRBV5-1,TGCGCCAGCAGCTTGGAATCGCGGGCCGCCTACAATGAGCAGTTCTTC,CASSLESRAAYNEQFF
TRBJ1-1,few,.,TRBV11-2,TGTGCCAGCAGCTTAGCTTCCAGGGGCGCTGAAGCTTTCTTT,CASSLASRGAEAFF
TRBJ2-7,once,.,TRBV5-6,TGTGCCAGCAGCTTGACAAGTCAGGCTACCCTGAAGTCGGAGCAGTACTTC,CASSLTSQATLKSEQYF
TRBJ2-5,.,TRBD2,TRBV15,TGTGCCACCAGCAGAGAACTAGCGGGAGGGGTTGATGTAGAGACCCAGTACTTC,CATSRELAGGVDVETQYF
TRBJ2-3,few,.,TRBV11-3,TGTGCCAGCAGAGAGACTGGGGATACGCAGTATTTT,CASRETGDTQYF
TRBJ1-4,.,TRBD1,TRBV29-1,TGCAGCGTTGACCCCGGGACAGGGGGGGAAAAACTGTTTTTT,CSVDPGTGGEKLFF
TRBJ2-3,.,TRBD2,TRBV5-5,TGTGCCAGCAGCTTTAGGCCGACTAGCGGGTCTAGCACAGATACGCAGTATTTT,CASSFRPTSGSSTDTQYF
TRBJ1-5,.,.,TRBV5-6,TGTGCCAGCAGCTCAAGGCCCCAGCATTTT,CASSSRPQHF
TRBJ1-1,.,.,TRBV11-2,TGTGCCAGCAGCTTAGAACAGTCTGAAGCTTTCTTT,CASSLEQSEAFF
TRBJ2-3,.,TRBD2,TRBV6-1,TGTGCCAGCGGCATAGCGGGAGGCACAGATACGCAGTATTTT,CASGIAGGTDTQYF
TRBJ2-1,.,.,TRBV14,TGTGCCAGCAGCCAAGGAACCTCACTGGATTACAATGAGCAGTTCTTC,CASSQGTSLDYNEQFF
TRBJ2-1,.,.,TRBV11-2,TGTGCCAGCAGCTTCGCGGAAACCCACGCCTACAATGAGCAGTTCTTC,CASSFAETHAYNEQFF
TRBJ2-5,.,.,TRBV19,TGTGCCAGTAGTATAGGGACTCATAGACCGGCCAAAGAGACCCAGTACTTC,CASSIGTHRPAKETQYF
TRBJ2-1,.,.,TRBV7-8,TGTGCCAGCAGCTTAGGGACAATGAACTACAATGAGCAGTTCTTC,CASSLGTMNYNEQFF
TRBJ1-1,.,.,TRBV10-2,TGCGCCAGCCGCAGAGATCGGGGCGAGACTGAAGCTTTCTTT,CASRRDRGETEAFF
TRBJ2-7,.,TRBD2,TRBV4-1,TGCGCCAGCAGCCAAGGTCCCCGAGGCGGGGGAGCCTACGAGCAGTACTTC,CASSQGPRGGGAYEQYF
TRBJ1-3,once,.,TRBV5-6,TGTGCCAGCAGCTTGAGTTCAGTGTCCGGAAACACCATATATTTT,CASSLSSVSGNTIYF
TRBJ2-2,.,.,TRBV27,TGTGCCAGCCGCCACAGGGACACCGGGGAGCTGTTTTTT,CASRHRDTGELFF
TRBJ1-1,once,.,TRBV5-1,TGCGCCAGCAGCCCACCGGTCGGTTCCAACACTGAAGCTTTCTTT,CASSPPVGSNTEAFF
TRBJ2-2,.,.,TRBV7-2,TGTGCCAGCAGCTACTCCGGGACCCGACCAGAGCTGTTTTTT,CASSYSGTRPELFF
TRBJ2-1,.,.,TRBV7-3,TGTGCCAGCAGCTTAGGCGGGACAGTGCACAATGAGCAGTTCTTC,CASSLGGTVHNEQFF
TRBJ1-5,once,.,TRBV21-1,TGTGCCAGCAGCCCGCCCGTCCGACAGGGCGGCGATCAGCCCCAGCATTTT,CASSPPVRQGGDQPQHF
TRBJ1-5,once,TRBD1,TRBV18,TGTGCCAGCTCACCACCCGGACAGGGGAGTAGCAATCAGCCCCAGCATTTT,CASSPPGQGSSNQPQHF
TRBJ2-5,.,TRBD2,TRBV11-3,TGTGCCAGCACAAAGCGGGGAGATATAGAGACCCAGTACTTC,CASTKRGDIETQYF
TRBJ1-3,.,.,TRBV5-1,TGCGCCAGCAGTAGCCGGACCGCCTCCTCTGGAAACACCATATATTTT,CASSSRTASSGNTIYF
TRBJ2-7,few,TRBD2,TRBV4-3,TGCGCCAGCAGCCTACGGGCGGGGGGCTACGAGCAGTACTTC,CASSLRAGGYEQYF
TRBJ1-5,.,.,TRBV10-3,TGTGCCATCAGTGAGGGTCAGGGCGGTCAGCCCCAGCATTTT,CAISEGQGGQPQHF
TRBJ1-2,once,.,TRBV5-4,TGTGCCAGCAGCTTGGATACGGCTAACTATGGCTACACCTTC,CASSLDTANYGYTF
TRBJ1-5,.,.,TRBV18,TGTGCCAGCTCGCCACAGGGACCTAGCAATCAGCCCCAGCATTTT,CASSPQGPSNQPQHF
TRBJ2-7,once,TRBD2,TRBV7-9,TGTGCCAGCAGCTTTTCGACAGCGGGGGAGCAGTACTTC,CASSFSTAGEQYF
TRBJ1-2,.,.,TRBV29-1,TGCAGCGTTTTGACATGGTCTACTAACTATGGCTACACCTTC,CSVLTWSTNYGYTF
TRBJ2-3,.,.,TRBV6-1,TGTGCCAGCAGTGAATGGGCAGGGGGGACAGATACGCAGTATTTT,CASSEWAGGTDTQYF
TRBJ2-5,few,TRBD2,TRBV7-9,TGTGCCAGCAGTAGGTACGGGGGGGAAGAGACCCAGTACTTC,CASSRYGGEETQYF
TRBJ1-2,.,.,TRBV30,TGTGCCTGGATAGGGGAAAGCTATGGCTACACCTTC,CAWIGESYGYTF
TRBJ2-7,.,.,TRBV29-1,TGCAGCGTTAAGTCCATCGAGCAGTACTTC,CSVKSIEQYF
TRBJ2-1,.,.,TRBV12-2,TGTGCAAGTCGCTTAGCGCCTAGCGGGAGGGCCGCGTACTACAATGAGCAGTTCTTC,CASRLAPSGRAAYYNEQFF